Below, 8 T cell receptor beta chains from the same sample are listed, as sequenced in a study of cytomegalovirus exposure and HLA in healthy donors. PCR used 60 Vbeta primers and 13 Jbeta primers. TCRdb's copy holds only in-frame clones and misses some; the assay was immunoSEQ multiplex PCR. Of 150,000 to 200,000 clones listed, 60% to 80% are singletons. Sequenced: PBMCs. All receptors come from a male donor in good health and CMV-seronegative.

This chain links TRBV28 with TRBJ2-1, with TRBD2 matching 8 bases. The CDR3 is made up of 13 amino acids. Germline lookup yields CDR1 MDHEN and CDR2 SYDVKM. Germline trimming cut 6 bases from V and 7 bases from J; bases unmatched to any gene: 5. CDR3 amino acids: CASRGLGGNEQFF. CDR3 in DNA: TGTGCCAGCAGGGGACTAGGAGGGAATGAGCAGTTCTTC.

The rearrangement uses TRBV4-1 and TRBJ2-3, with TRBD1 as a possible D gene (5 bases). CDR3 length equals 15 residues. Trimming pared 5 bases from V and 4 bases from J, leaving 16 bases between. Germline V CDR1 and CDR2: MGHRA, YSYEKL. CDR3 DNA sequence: TGCGCCAGCAGCGTAAGGGGCGGAAGCGCAGATACGCAGTATTTT. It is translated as CASSVRGGSADTQYF.

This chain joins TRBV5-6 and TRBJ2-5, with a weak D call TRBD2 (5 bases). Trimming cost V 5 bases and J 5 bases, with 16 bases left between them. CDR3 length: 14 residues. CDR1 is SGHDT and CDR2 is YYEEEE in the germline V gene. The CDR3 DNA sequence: TGTGCCAGCAGGGGGAGATTCTCACGGGAGACCCAGTACTTC. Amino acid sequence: CASRGRFSRETQYF.

CDR3 region: CASSRPKGGRTIYF. The CDR3 nucleotides are TGTGCCAGCAGCCGTCCAAAGGGCGGGCGAACCATATATTTT. The J gene is TRBJ1-3, the V gene TRBV16; no firm D call. V shed 4 bases and J shed 10 bases, with 17 bases lying between them. The length of the CDR3 is 14 residues. The germline gives CDR1 KGHSY, CDR2 FQNENV.

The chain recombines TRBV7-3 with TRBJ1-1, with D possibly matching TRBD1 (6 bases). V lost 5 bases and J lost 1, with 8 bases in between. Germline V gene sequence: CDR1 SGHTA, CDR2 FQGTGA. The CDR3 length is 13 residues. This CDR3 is CASSAQGNTEAFF. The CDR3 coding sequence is TGTGCCAGCAGCGCACAGGGGAACACTGAAGCTTTCTTT.

The CDR3 sequence: CASRPIAGGRNEQFF. The CDR3 DNA reads TGTGCCAGCAGACCCATAGCGGGAGGGCGGAATGAGCAGTTCTTC. The V and J genes are TRBV7-2 and TRBJ2-1; 11 bases line up with TRBD2. The CDR3 contains 15 residues. Germline CDR1 SGHTA, CDR2 FQGNSA. The trim removed 6 bases at V and 7 bases at J, leaving 8 bases unmatched.

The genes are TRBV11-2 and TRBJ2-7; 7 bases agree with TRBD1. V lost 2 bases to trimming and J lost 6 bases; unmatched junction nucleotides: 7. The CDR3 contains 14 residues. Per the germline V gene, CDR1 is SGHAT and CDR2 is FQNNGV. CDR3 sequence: CASSLTGAFGEQYF. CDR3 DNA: TGTGCCAGCAGCTTAACAGGGGCCTTTGGCGAGCAGTACTTC. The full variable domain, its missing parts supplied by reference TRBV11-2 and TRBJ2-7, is EAGVAQSPRYKIIEKRQSVAFWCNPISGHATLYWYQQILGQGPKLLIQFQNNGVVDDSQLPKDRFSAERLKGVDSTLKIQPAKLEDSAVYLCASSLTGAFGEQYFGPGTRLTVT.

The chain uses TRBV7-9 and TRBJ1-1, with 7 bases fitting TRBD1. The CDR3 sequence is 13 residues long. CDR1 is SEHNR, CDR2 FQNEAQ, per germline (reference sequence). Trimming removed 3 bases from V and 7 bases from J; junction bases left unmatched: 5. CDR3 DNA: TGTGCCAGCAGCTTGGGGACAGCCCTTGAAGCTTTCTTT. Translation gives CASSLGTALEAFF. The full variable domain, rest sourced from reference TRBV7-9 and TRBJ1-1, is DTGVSQNPRHKITKRGQNVTFRCDPISEHNRLYWYRQTLGQGPEFLTYFQNEAQLEKSRLLSDRFSAERPKGSFSTLEIQRTEQGDSAMYLCASSLGTALEAFFGQGTRLTVV.